One sample yielded the 27 T cell receptor beta chains listed below, sequenced in a study of cytotoxic CD8 clonotypes in ibrutinib-treated CLL. Profiled with immunoSEQ multiplex PCR; TCRdb holds only in-frame clones, not every one. The top ten hold around 6.5% of the sample, which has approximately 350,000 clones, 67% seen once. The material was PBMCs, obtained after 36 months of ibrutinib treatment. These TCRs come from a human donor with chronic lymphocytic leukemia.

This chain uses TRBV28 with TRBJ1-1, with unresolved D. The V end was cut by 5 bases, the J end by 5 bases, with 12 bases between. The length of the CDR3 is 13 residues. CDR1 MDHEN and CDR2 SYDVKM come from the germline V gene. Written as DNA, the CDR3 is TGTGCCAGCAGTCCCCACGAGAGGACTGAAGCTTTCTTT. It encodes CASSPHERTEAFF.

The chain is built from TRBV13 and TRBJ2-7; TRBD2 might be the D (5 bases). Trimming left V 0 bases short and J 1 base short, with 7 bases between. The CDR3 has 14 residues. The germline V gene has CDR1 PRHDT and CDR2 FYEKMQ (reference sequence). The CDR3 region has the DNA TGTGCCAGCAGCTTAGGGAGGGCATCCTACGAGCAGTACTTC. It codes for CASSLGRASYEQYF.

CDR3 nucleotide sequence: TGCGCCAGCAGCCAAGGCCCGAGGGGGGTGCAGCCCCAGCATTTT. Encoded protein: CASSQGPRGVQPQHF. The chain is built from TRBV4-1 and TRBJ1-5, with D possibly matching TRBD1 (6 bases). The CDR3 extends over 15 amino acids. The germline CDR1 and CDR2 sequences are MGHRA and YSYEKL. Trimming shortened V by 1 base and J by 7 bases, and 14 bases separated the two germline ends.

J is TRBJ2-7 and V is TRBV5-6; 8 bases map to TRBD1. The CDR3 runs 15 residues. The germline gives CDR1 SGHDT, CDR2 YYEEEE. The V and J ends lost 4 bases and 6 bases, in that order; junction bases with no gene match: 12. The CDR3 DNA reads TGTGCCAGCAGCGCGGGGACAGGTTCCGTCTCCGAGCAGTACTTC. Its protein product is CASSAGTGSVSEQYF.

V gene TRBV15 combines with J gene TRBJ1-5; TRBD1 aligns across 7 bases. Losses at the gene ends were 1 base for V and 5 bases for J; bases not matched to a gene: 5. The germline CDR1 and CDR2 sequences are LNHNV and YYDKDF (reference sequence). The CDR3 spans 15 residues. The CDR3 loop is CATSRVDRADQPQHF. CDR3 in DNA: TGTGCCACCAGCAGAGTTGACAGGGCCGATCAGCCCCAGCATTTT. The full variable domain, its missing parts supplied by reference TRBV15 and TRBJ1-5, is DAMVIQNPRYQVTQFGKPVTLSCSQTLNHNVMYWYQQKSSQAPKLLFHYYDKDFNNEADTPDNFQSRRPNTSFCFLDIRSPGLGDTAMYLCATSRVDRADQPQHFGDGTRLSIL.

This sequence joins TRBV4-1 and TRBJ2-1; D possibly corresponds to TRBD2 (6 bases). The germline V gene has CDR1 MGHRA and CDR2 YSYEKL. The CDR3 spans 12 residues. V was clipped by 1 base and J by 8 bases, with 6 bases between them. CDR3 sequence (DNA): TGCGCCAGCAGCCAAGGGAGGGATGAGCAGTTCTTC. Translating gives CASSQGRDEQFF.

The rearrangement joins TRBV29-1 to TRBJ1-2; D is undetermined. Germline values: CDR1 SQVTM, CDR2 ANQGSEA. The CDR3 is 12 residues long. The V and J ends lost 1 base and 9 bases respectively, with 12 bases between them. CDR3 in amino acids: CSVEVGKGRYTF. As DNA, the CDR3 is TGCAGCGTTGAAGTCGGGAAGGGTCGCTACACCTTC.

This clone was recorded a few times. The rearrangement links TRBV6-1 to TRBJ1-1; no definite D call. Trimming took off 4 bases at V and 4 bases at J, with 13 bases between the two ends. Germline assignment: CDR1 MNHNS and CDR2 SASEGT. The CDR3 spans 14 residues. In DNA, the CDR3 is TGTGCCAGCAGTGTGAGGTCTTACGGCACTGAAGCTTTCTTT. Its translation: CASSVRSYGTEAFF.

Worth noting for this clone: Other nucleotide sequences from this sample produce the same CDR3. The chain combines TRBV29-1 with TRBJ2-2, with D possibly matching TRBD1 (5 bases). V lost 4 bases and J lost 6, with 6 bases in between. CDR3 size: 11 residues. Germline CDR1 is SQVTM and CDR2 is ANQGSEA. The CDR3, as DNA: TGCAGCGTTGTCAGGGCCGGGGAGCTGTTTTTT. This codes for CSVVRAGELFF.

The chain recombines TRBV9 with TRBJ1-5; 9 bases match TRBD1. The CDR3 has 17 amino acids. Germline V gives CDR1 SGDLS, CDR2 YYNGEE. V was pared by 3 bases and J by 1 base, with 8 bases of the junction left unmatched. CDR3 DNA: TGTGCCAGCAGCGACACCCCGGGACAGGGAAGCAATCAGCCCCAGCATTTT. Translating it yields CASSDTPGQGSNQPQHF.

This clone was counted a few times. V and J are TRBV6-6 and TRBJ2-7, with TRBD1 matching 10 bases. Germline V gene data show CDR1 as MNHNY and CDR2 as SVGAGI (reference sequence). CDR3 length: 14 amino acids. The V and J ends lost 5 bases and 3 bases, in that order; junction bases with no gene match: 4. The DNA of the CDR3 is TGTGCCAGCAGTCCCGGACAGGGGGGCTACGAGCAGTACTTC. Its translation: CASSPGQGGYEQYF.

The chain links TRBV7-2 to TRBJ1-1; perhaps TRBD1 as D (6 bases). The CDR3 covers 14 residues. Germline-derived CDR1 and CDR2 are SGHTA and FQGNSA. Trimming took 5 bases from V and 7 from J, leaving 17 bases between them. Written as DNA, the CDR3 is TGTGCCAGCAGCCGGGACGGGGGGCAAGGTGAAGCTTTCTTT. This codes for CASSRDGGQGEAFF. Variable domain in full (rest from reference TRBV7-2 and TRBJ1-1): GAGVSQSPSNKVTEKGKDVELRCDPISGHTALYWYRQSLGQGLEFLIYFQGNSAPDKSGLPSDRFSAERTGGSVSTLTIQRTQQEDSAVYLCASSRDGGQGEAFFGQGTRLTVV.

This clone was seen a single time. V usage is TRBV9 and J usage is TRBJ1-1, with a possible D match to TRBD1 (6 bases). Germline CDR1 is SGDLS and CDR2 is YYNGEE. The CDR3 length is 15 residues. Trimming left V 2 bases short and J 4 bases short, with 15 bases between. This CDR3 is CASSVLQGVGTEAFF. CDR3 coding DNA: TGTGCCAGCAGCGTGTTACAGGGAGTAGGCACTGAAGCTTTCTTT.

This chain connects TRBV14 to TRBJ1-2, with D maybe TRBD1 (5 bases). This CDR3 region has 16 residues. V shed 3 bases and J shed 7 bases, with 21 bases lying between them. Germline V gives CDR1 SGHDN, CDR2 FVKESK. The CDR3 protein is CASSHTAGTGSGGYTF. In DNA, the CDR3 is TGTGCCAGCAGCCATACGGCCGGGACGGGGAGTGGTGGCTACACCTTC.

The rearrangement uses TRBV4-1 and TRBJ2-1, with D possibly being TRBD2 (7 bases). Trimming left V 1 base short and J 6 bases short, with 13 bases between. This CDR3 has 15 residues. From germline, CDR1 is MGHRA and CDR2 YSYEKL. CDR3 residues: CASSQGGGVGNEQFF. The CDR3 DNA sequence: TGCGCCAGCAGCCAAGGAGGGGGGGTAGGCAATGAGCAGTTCTTC.

The chain has TRBV29-1 and TRBJ2-3; 9 bases match TRBD1. V was clipped by 8 bases and J by 2 bases; unmatched bases: 8. The CDR3 extends over 14 amino acids. CDR1 is SQVTM and CDR2 is ANQGSEA in the germline V gene. The CDR3 is CSLVGQGDTDTQYF. For the CDR3, the DNA is TGCAGCCTCGTGGGACAGGGAGACACAGATACGCAGTATTTT.

V usage is TRBV12-5 and J usage is TRBJ2-4, with 7 positions matching TRBD2. The germline gives CDR1 LGHNT, CDR2 FRNRAP. After removal of 1 base from V and 1 base from J, the junction contained 10 bases not matched to a gene. This CDR3 has 18 amino acids. The CDR3 sequence is CASGLGPGGRTAKNIQYF. The DNA for the CDR3 is TGTGCTAGTGGTTTGGGACCTGGCGGGAGAACGGCCAAAAACATTCAGTACTTC.

This chain joins TRBV5-1 and TRBJ2-3; D is possibly TRBD2 (8 bases). Germline V gene data show CDR1 as SGHRS and CDR2 as YFSETQ. Trimming took 0 bases from V and 4 from J, leaving 12 bases between them. The CDR3 is 15 amino acids. The CDR3 bases are TGCGCCAGCAGCTTGGCGGGAGGGGGCCCAGATACGCAGTATTTT. Protein product: CASSLAGGGPDTQYF.

The chain carries TRBV19 and TRBJ1-1; D not resolved. Between the trimmed V and J ends, which lost 4 bases and 1 base, there was a span of 10 bases. CDR1 is LNHDA, CDR2 SQIVND, per germline (reference sequence). The CDR3 covers 14 residues. The CDR3, as DNA: TGTGCCAGTAGTAGAGGCCTTACGAACACTGAAGCTTTCTTT. Its translation is CASSRGLTNTEAFF.

The V gene is TRBV4-1, the J gene TRBJ1-2; maybe TRBD1 (5 bases). This CDR3 contains 15 residues. V was pared by 3 bases and J by 6 bases, with 17 bases between. CDR1 and CDR2 (germline): MGHRA, YSYEKL. The CDR3 protein is CASSQVQPGVDGYTF. CDR3 nucleotide sequence: TGCGCCAGCAGCCAGGTTCAACCGGGGGTAGATGGCTACACCTTC.

The V call is TRBV27, the J call TRBJ1-1; 7 bases align to TRBD1. Germline V gives CDR1 MNHEY, CDR2 SMNVEV (reference sequence). The length of the CDR3 is 14 residues. V dropped 4 bases and J dropped 0; count of bases not matched to a gene: 2. In DNA form, the CDR3 reads TGTGCCAGCAGTTACAGGGGCATGAACACTGAAGCTTTCTTT. It is translated as CASSYRGMNTEAFF.

A few counts support this clone. The chain combines TRBV4-3 with TRBJ2-3; D call uncertain. The CDR3 contains 11 residues. Germline CDR1 reads LGHNA; CDR2 reads YSLEER. Trimming cost V 1 base and J 5 bases, with 1 base left between them. The CDR3 reads CASSQGDTQYF. Here the CDR3 DNA reads TGCGCCAGCAGCCAAGGAGATACGCAGTATTTT.

The chain carries TRBV11-2 and TRBJ2-2; 7 bases align to TRBD1. In germline, CDR1 is SGHAT, CDR2 FQNNGV. The trim removed 6 bases at V and 2 bases at J, leaving 9 bases unmatched. The CDR3 is made up of 16 amino acids. The CDR3 loop is CASSHPRGTNTGELFF. The DNA for the CDR3 is TGTGCCAGCAGTCACCCCAGGGGGACCAACACCGGGGAGCTGTTTTTT.

The chain has TRBV5-1 and TRBJ1-5; 7 bases map to TRBD1. The CDR3 sequence is 15 residues long. The junction had 5 bases not matched to a gene; V was cut back by 5 bases and J by 0 bases. The germline V gene encodes CDR1 SGHRS and CDR2 YFSETQ. CDR3 DNA sequence: TGCGCCAGCAGGGCGGGACAGTCTAGCAATCAGCCCCAGCATTTT. It encodes CASRAGQSSNQPQHF.

Turning to this clone: Different DNA sequences within this sample yield the same CDR3. The chain links TRBV11-2 to TRBJ1-1; D uncertain. The CDR3 is made up of 12 amino acids. Germline values: CDR1 SGHAT, CDR2 FQNNGV. V dropped 2 bases and J dropped 5 bases, with 6 bases sitting between them. CDR3: CASSLRGTEAFF. For the CDR3, the DNA is TGTGCCAGCAGCTTACGGGGTACTGAAGCTTTCTTT.

CDR3 in DNA: TGCGCCAGCAGCCAATTACATTTCAATGAGCAGTTCTTC. This sequence encodes CASSQLHFNEQFF. The gene calls are TRBV4-3 and TRBJ2-1, with D hard to call. V was shortened by 2 bases and J by 6 bases, with 8 bases between the two germline ends. Germline CDR1 LGHNA, CDR2 YSLEER. The CDR3 is 13 residues long.

CDR3 sequence: CASSSGLAGQYF. The CDR3 DNA is TGTGCCAGCAGTTCGGGACTAGCGGGGCAGTACTTC. This sequence joins TRBV6-6 and TRBJ2-7; TRBD2 matches at 12 bases. The CDR3 runs 12 residues. V trimming: 4 bases; J trimming: 9 bases; junction bases outside the gene matches: 1. CDR1 MNHNY and CDR2 SVGAGI come from the germline V gene (reference sequence).